The clone carrying this TCR beta chain was seen many times. No antigen is known for it. Looked up from germline, CDR1 is DFQATT and CDR2 is SNEGSKA (reference sequence). Trimming took 3 bases from V and 2 from J; bases not matched to a gene: 6. The CDR3 has 16 amino acids. Uncontrolled infections, other autoimmune diseases, pregnancy or lactation barred patients from enrollment. Each diagnosis was determined on the basis of clinical symptoms, serum thyroxine, TRAb, thyroid ultrasound and orbital computed tomography. These data come from a study of Graves' ophthalmopathy and Graves' hyperthyroidism. Study results and limitations: Appearing in blood as well were most expanded thyroid clonotypes above 0.001 frequency. The model achieved around 67% sensitivity and roughly 72% specificity for ophthalmopathy progression.

As the template, RNA transcripts were used to amplify TCR beta CDR3 regions. First-round RT-PCR used HTBI primers; second-round multiplex PCR followed. From the multiplex PCR reads, TCRdb called clonotypes with MiXCR, one entry per CDR3 protein. Among about 480,000 distinct CDR3 sequences listed, 13% to 15% were seen once. This TCR derives from a woman aged 30 to 39 with Graves' ophthalmopathy. V usage is TRBV20-1 and J usage is TRBJ1-6, with 8 bases lining up with TRBD1. The sequenced sample was blood. CDR3 in amino acids: CSARNLQGAYNSPLHF. The CDR3 DNA reads as TGCAGTGCTAGGAATCTACAGGGGGCCTATAATTCACCCCTCCACTTT.